Included here is one T cell receptor (beta chain) sequence, with context. Its cognate antigen is unknown. V shed 6 bases, J shed 13 bases, and the junction held 17 bases outside the gene matches. CDR3 length: 15 residues. Germline CDR1 reads MNHEY; CDR2 reads SVGAGI. The data were produced by immunoSEQ multiplex PCR, yet TCRdb's version contains in-frame clones alone and is incomplete. In the table there are 120,000 to 150,000 clones, about 91% of which are singletons. The sample is drawn from a study of T cell responses to AZD1222 COVID-19 vaccine. Whole-study findings and limits: Researchers took repertoire samples only after the peak T cell response had come. Baseline seropositivity occurred in only a handful of AZD1222 recipients.

The sequence came from an adult in good health. The sample consisted of peripheral blood, taken on day 0 of AZD1222 vaccination. This chain connects TRBV6-5 to TRBJ1-4; 7 bases align to TRBD1. CDR3 coding DNA: TGTGCCAGCAGGCGACAGGGACAGCCCAGAGAAGTACTGTTTTTT. It is translated as CASRRQGQPREVLFF.